The 13 T cell receptor beta chains below come from one sample, sequenced in a study of blood T cell repertoires in COVID-19. Sequencing was performed with immunoSEQ multiplex PCR; in TCRdb, only in-frame clones are kept and a portion is missing. Among about 80,000 clones listed, around four fifths were seen once. Sample: peripheral blood. The receptors here all came from an elderly man with active or convalescent COVID-19.

This clone has only a few counts. The gene calls are TRBV27 and TRBJ1-5; TRBD1 is a possible D gene (6 bases). The CDR3 is 13 amino acids. The germline V and J ends were trimmed by 6 bases and 7 bases, with 13 bases remaining between them. In germline, CDR1 is MNHEY, CDR2 SMNVEV (reference sequence). The CDR3 loop is CASSPGVGQPQHF. The CDR3 DNA sequence: TGTGCCAGCAGCCCAGGGGTGGGGCAGCCCCAGCATTTT.

The V gene is TRBV27, the J gene TRBJ2-7, with TRBD1 matching 9 bases. Germline loops: CDR1 MNHEY, CDR2 SMNVEV (reference sequence). The CDR3 has 17 amino acids. V gave up 6 bases and J gave up 2 bases; unmatched junction bases: 14. The CDR3 spells CASSPGTGHPLTYEQYV. The CDR3 DNA reads TGTGCCAGCAGCCCAGGGACAGGGCATCCTCTCACCTACGAGCAGTACGTC.

The chain combines TRBV19 with TRBJ1-6; 11 nucleotides agree with TRBD1. CDR3 size: 14 residues. Unmatched junction bases numbered 4, after V lost 7 bases and J lost 8 bases. Germline values: CDR1 LNHDA, CDR2 SQIVND (reference sequence). In DNA, the CDR3 is TGTGCCAGTACCTCGGACAGGGGGCATTCACCCCTCCACTTT. It translates to CASTSDRGHSPLHF.

This rearrangement joins TRBV5-1 to TRBJ1-1; D remains unclear. CDR1 and CDR2 (germline): SGHRS, YFSETQ. The CDR3 runs 15 residues. V was shortened by 0 bases and J by 1 base, with 10 bases between the two germline ends. The CDR3 is CASSLALGPNTEAFF. In nucleotides, the CDR3 is TGCGCCAGCAGCTTGGCCCTGGGCCCGAACACTGAAGCTTTCTTT. The full variable domain, rest sourced from reference TRBV5-1 and TRBJ1-1, is KAGVTQTPRYLIKTRGQQVTLSCSPISGHRSVSWYQQTPGQGLQFLFEYFSETQRNKGNFPGRFSGRQFSNSRSEMNVSTLELGDSALYLCASSLALGPNTEAFFGQGTRLTVV.

This rearrangement joins TRBV20-1 to TRBJ1-4, with a weak D call TRBD1 (6 bases). Looked up from germline, CDR1 is DFQATT and CDR2 is SNEGSKA (reference sequence). The CDR3 runs to 14 residues. The V gene lost 3 bases and the J gene lost 5 bases, with 13 bases spanning the gap. Here the CDR3 reads CSASWGGRNEKLFF. CDR3 bases: TGCAGTGCTAGTTGGGGGGGCAGGAATGAAAAACTGTTTTTT.

The chain uses TRBV2 and TRBJ2-1; 7 bases agree with TRBD2. The junction had 4 bases not matched to a gene; V was cut back by 8 bases and J by 9 bases. CDR1 is SNHLY and CDR2 is FYNNEI in the germline V gene. The CDR3 is 11 residues long. The CDR3 spells CASGLVSEQFF. CDR3 nucleotide sequence: TGTGCCAGCGGACTAGTAAGTGAGCAGTTCTTC.

CDR3 sequence: CASSFNRASTDTQYF. The CDR3 coding sequence is TGCGCCAGCAGCTTTAACAGGGCCTCCACAGATACGCAGTATTTT. The V gene is TRBV5-1, the J gene TRBJ2-3; D may be TRBD1 (6 bases). The ends were cut back, 2 bases at V and 2 bases at J, with 12 bases in the middle. The CDR3 totals 15 residues. The germline V gene has CDR1 SGHRS and CDR2 YFSETQ. The full variable domain, completed using reference TRBV5-1 and TRBJ2-3, is KAGVTQTPRYLIKTRGQQVTLSCSPISGHRSVSWYQQTPGQGLQFLFEYFSETQRNKGNFPGRFSGRQFSNSRSEMNVSTLELGDSALYLCASSFNRASTDTQYFGPGTRLTVL.

This clone was counted between two and nine times. The chain recombines TRBV7-9 with TRBJ1-6; D is unclear. The CDR3 consists of 14 residues. V was cut by 7 bases and J by 7 bases, with 14 bases left in between. Per germline, CDR1 SEHNR and CDR2 FQNEAQ (reference sequence). The CDR3 bases are TGTGCCAGCACCCACGGACGGGAAAATTCACCCCTCCACTTT. Translation: CASTHGRENSPLHF.

The V call is TRBV11-2, the J call TRBJ2-2; TRBD1 aligns across 7 bases. The CDR3 runs to 14 residues. Germline V gene sequence: CDR1 SGHAT, CDR2 FQNNGV. Losses at the gene ends were 2 bases for V and 4 bases for J; bases not matched to a gene: 1. In DNA, the CDR3 is TGTGCCAGCAGCTTATACAGGGGCACCGGGGAGCTGTTTTTT. It specifies CASSLYRGTGELFF.

This clone was counted only a few times. The chain carries TRBV6-1 and TRBJ1-5; D is uncertain. The germline CDR1 and CDR2 sequences are MNHNS and SASEGT. Between the trimmed V and J ends, which lost 2 bases and 4 bases, there was a span of 9 bases. The CDR3 is made up of 14 amino acids. The CDR3 DNA reads TGTGCCAGCAGTGAATCGGGTAGGAATCAGCCCCAGCATTTT. Its protein product is CASSESGRNQPQHF.

This rearrangement joins TRBV5-1 to TRBJ1-4; D is unclear. The CDR3 loop spans 15 amino acids. Germline-derived CDR1 and CDR2 are SGHRS and YFSETQ. V was clipped by 0 bases and J by 3 bases, with 9 bases between them. The CDR3, as DNA: TGCGCCAGCAGCTTGGCCGGAGGTCCTAATGAAAAACTGTTTTTT. Amino acids: CASSLAGGPNEKLFF.

The V gene is TRBV24-1, the J gene TRBJ2-1; the match to TRBD2 covers 12 bases. Germline CDR1 KGHDR, CDR2 SFDVKD. J was trimmed by 8 bases and V by 8 bases; bases with no gene match: 6. The CDR3 is 14 amino acids. The CDR3 is CATKKRLAGDEQFF. The CDR3 DNA sequence: TGTGCCACCAAAAAGAGACTAGCGGGAGATGAGCAGTTCTTC.

The chain combines TRBV24-1 with TRBJ2-2; 8 bases match TRBD2. Trimming at V came to 4 bases and at J to 4 bases, leaving 10 bases not matched to a gene. The germline V gene encodes CDR1 KGHDR and CDR2 SFDVKD. The CDR3 loop spans 17 amino acids. CDR3 region: CATSERGGRFGTGELFF. In DNA, the CDR3 is TGTGCCACCAGTGAACGGGGGGGAAGGTTTGGCACCGGGGAGCTGTTTTTT.